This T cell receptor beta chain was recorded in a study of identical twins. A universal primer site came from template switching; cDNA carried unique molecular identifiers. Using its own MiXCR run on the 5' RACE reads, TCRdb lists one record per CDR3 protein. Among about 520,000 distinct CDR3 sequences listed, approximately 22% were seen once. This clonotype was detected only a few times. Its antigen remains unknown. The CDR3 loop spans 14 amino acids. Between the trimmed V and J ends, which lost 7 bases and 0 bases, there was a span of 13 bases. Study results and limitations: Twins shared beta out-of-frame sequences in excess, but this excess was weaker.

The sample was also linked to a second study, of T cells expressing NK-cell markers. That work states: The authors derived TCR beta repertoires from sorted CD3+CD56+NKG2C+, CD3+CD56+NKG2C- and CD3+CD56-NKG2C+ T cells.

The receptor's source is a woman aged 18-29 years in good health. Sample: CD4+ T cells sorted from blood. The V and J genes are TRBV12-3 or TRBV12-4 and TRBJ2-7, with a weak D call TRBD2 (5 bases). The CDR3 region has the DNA TGTGCCAGCAAGTGGACTGGGAACTCCTACGAGCAGTACTTC. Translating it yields CASKWTGNSYEQYF.